The following is a T cell receptor (beta chain) sequence with its context. Its antigen is unidentified. This sample was included in a study of cytomegalovirus exposure and HLA in healthy donors. Study details: Out of 398 genotyped donors, less than 90% belonged to the Caucasian-associated ancestry cluster.

Primers: 60 Vbeta forward and 13 Jbeta reverse. Method: immunoSEQ multiplex PCR; TCRdb's copy keeps in-frame clones and lacks some. The table shows more than 60,000 clones, with under 80% occurring only once. CDR3 length: 15 residues. V lost 5 bases, J lost 5 bases, and 11 bases stayed unmatched. Germline loops: CDR1 LNHDA, CDR2 SQIVND (reference sequence). The study's findings and limits: In a later analysis, at a false discovery rate of 0.05, approximately 15,000 TCR beta sequences matched HLA alleles. The majority of CMV-associated TCR beta chains were reported as apparently HLA-restricted in a later analysis. Being indistinguishable, some V segments were excluded, TRBV6-2 and TRBV6-3 among them.

This sequence originates from a man in his forties or fifties in good health and CMV-seropositive. The chain uses TRBV19 and TRBJ2-7, with 8 bases matching TRBD1. Input material: PBMCs. The CDR3 here is CASSSRGQGPHEQYF. For the CDR3, the DNA is TGTGCCAGTAGTTCTCGCGGACAGGGCCCCCACGAGCAGTACTTC.